This T cell receptor beta chain was observed in a study of human T cells and chemical hapten exposure. General study findings and limits: Those TCRs sitting above 1 in 1000 frequency stayed the same with DPC sensitization.

As for this clonotype: The antigen is not known.

TCRdb re-analysed the RACE reads in MiXCR, keeping a single row per CDR3 protein. The sample consists of around 250,000 distinct CDR3 sequences, approximately 8.6% of them appearing once. V was clipped by 3 bases and J by 4 bases, with 16 bases between them. Germline assignment: CDR1 SGHRS and CDR2 YFSETQ. The CDR3 consists of 16 residues. Sample time point: pre-sensitization, week 0. Treatment denoted: therapeutic diphenylcyclopropenone sensitization with weekly scalp DPC. Patches went on only after blood had been drawn each time. The chain employs TRBV5-1 and TRBJ1-4; no clear D gene. The input for sequencing was whole blood, taken in connection with sensitization to the hapten diphenylcyclopropenone (DPC). This sequence was found in a woman in her thirties or forties with alopecia areata. Some clones in this sample may be carry-over from other donors' samples. The CDR3 DNA reads TGCGCCAGCAGCTCGGGCTGGGAGACGGGTAATGAAAAACTGTTTTTT. Its translation: CASSSGWETGNEKLFF.